One sample yielded the 14 T cell receptor beta chains listed below, sequenced in a study of blood T cells in healthy people across ages. Sample-barcoded 5' priming and a J-beta primer mix drove a second PCR of roughly 6 to 12 cycles. One entry per CDR3 protein results from TCRdb running MiXCR on the 5' RACE reads. The sample shows 1 million or so distinct CDR3 sequences, roughly a quarter of them seen only once. The data also belong to a second study, concerning T cells of mothers and their children.

Source material: blood. These receptors originate from a girl aged 2-10 years in good health.

The rearrangement links TRBV6-1 to TRBJ2-2, with 10 bases aligning to TRBD1. Germline lookup yields CDR1 MNHNS and CDR2 SASEGT. This CDR3 comprises 17 residues. J gave up 5 bases and V 10 bases, and 16 bases lay outside the gene matches. The CDR3 DNA reads as TGTGCCACCCTCCGGGTGGGACAGGGGCGTCGGACCGGGGAGCTGTTTTTT. Encoded protein: CATLRVGQGRRTGELFF.

This chain uses TRBV6-5 with TRBJ2-1; 11 bases map to TRBD2. The V gene end was trimmed by 6 bases and the J gene end by 4 bases; junction bases not matched to a gene: 5. This CDR3 region has 15 residues. CDR1 MNHEY and CDR2 SVGAGI come from the germline V gene. The CDR3, as DNA: TGTGCCAGCAGCCCGACTAGCGGGAAGTACAATGAGCAGTTCTTC. Its translation is CASSPTSGKYNEQFF.

J is TRBJ1-3 and V is TRBV15; TRBD1 is a possible D gene (6 bases). V shed 0 bases and J shed 0 bases, with 9 bases lying between them. The germline V gene has CDR1 LNHNV and CDR2 YYDKDF (reference sequence). The CDR3 has 16 amino acids. The CDR3 spells CATSRDRGASGNTIYF. CDR3 bases: TGTGCCACCAGCAGAGATCGGGGGGCCTCTGGAAACACCATATATTTT.

The DNA of the CDR3 is TGTGCCAGTAAAGTGACAGGGATGACTCGGCCCCAGCATTTT. It is translated as CASKVTGMTRPQHF. The genes are TRBV19 and TRBJ1-5; 7 bases are shared with TRBD1. With 7 bases clipped from V and 9 bases from J, the junction kept 12 bases outside the gene matches. The CDR3 runs 14 residues. The germline gives CDR1 LNHDA, CDR2 SQIVND (reference sequence).

Only a few counts were recorded for this clonotype. The chain joins TRBV2 to TRBJ1-5; unclear D gene. V lost 7 bases and J lost 7, with 14 bases in between. The CDR3 extends over 13 amino acids. Germline CDR1 and CDR2: SNHLY and FYNNEI. CDR3 region: CASNRGWRQPQHF. The CDR3, as DNA: TGTGCCAGCAATCGAGGCTGGCGGCAGCCCCAGCATTTT. The entire variable domain, with the rest obtained from reference TRBV2 and TRBJ1-5, is as follows: EPEVTQTPSHQVTQMGQEVILRCVPISNHLYFYWYRQILGQKVEFLVSFYNNEISEKSEIFDDQFSVERPDGSNFTLKIRSTKLEDSAMYFCASNRGWRQPQHFGDGTRLSIL.

This clonotype was counted between two and nine times. This chain connects TRBV29-1 to TRBJ1-1, with 9 nucleotides matching TRBD1. The CDR3 consists of 11 residues. Germline loops: CDR1 SQVTM, CDR2 ANQGSEA. Germline trimming cut 4 bases from V and 8 bases from J; bases unmatched to any gene: 2. The CDR3 nucleotides read TGCAGCGTTGGACAGGGGGGAGAAGCTTTCTTT. As protein: CSVGQGGEAFF.

This clonotype was observed a few times. The CDR3 loop reads CASTLIPAASTDTQYF. The CDR3 DNA sequence: TGTGCCAGCACCCTAATTCCAGCGGCTAGCACAGATACGCAGTATTTT. This chain uses TRBV28 with TRBJ2-3; weak D call: TRBD2 (5 bases). The CDR3 is 16 residues long. V dropped 7 bases and J dropped 0 bases, with 17 bases sitting between them. Germline V gene data show CDR1 as MDHEN and CDR2 as SYDVKM.

In its sample, this clonotype was seen a few times. The chain's CDR3 is CASSELGAANQPQHF. The CDR3 DNA reads TGTGCCAGCAGTGAATTGGGGGCGGCCAATCAGCCCCAGCATTTT. This sequence joins TRBV6-1 and TRBJ1-5, with D perhaps matching TRBD1 (6 bases). The germline V and J ends were trimmed by 2 bases and 3 bases, with 11 bases remaining between them. This CDR3 has 15 amino acids. Germline V gives CDR1 MNHNS, CDR2 SASEGT.

The chain uses TRBV11-2 and TRBJ2-5; D may correspond to TRBD1 or TRBD2 (6 bases each). The CDR3 is 15 residues long. Germline V gene sequence: CDR1 SGHAT, CDR2 FQNNGV. Trimming removed 6 bases from V and 5 bases from J, with 19 bases in between. The CDR3 reads CASSRTSQGLETQYF. Written as DNA, the CDR3 is TGTGCCAGCAGTCGTACTAGCCAGGGGTTGGAGACCCAGTACTTC.

This clonotype was picked up many times. The chain joins TRBV7-2 to TRBJ2-5; 10 bases are a match to TRBD2. The CDR3 length is 14 residues. The V gene end was trimmed by 4 bases and the J gene end by 2 bases; junction bases not matched to a gene: 1. From germline, CDR1 is SGHTA and CDR2 FQGNSA. The CDR3 region has the DNA TGTGCCAGCAGCTCTAGCGGGAGACAAGAGACCCAGTACTTC. Translated, it gives CASSSSGRQETQYF.

This clonotype was seen a few times. At one boundary the junction diverges from the germline segment, which might be a read error. The chain couples TRBV5-5 to TRBJ2-7; 7 bases line up with TRBD1. The CDR3 has 13 residues. CDR1 is SGHKS and CDR2 is YYEKEE in the germline V gene (reference sequence). The CDR3 DNA sequence: TGTGCCAGCAGCTTGAGGGGGCAATACGAGCAGCACTTC. It encodes CASSLRGQYEQHF.

Only a few counts were recorded for this clonotype. The chain links TRBV7-9 to TRBJ1-1; D is ambiguous. The germline V gene encodes CDR1 SEHNR and CDR2 FQNEAQ (reference sequence). V was clipped by 5 bases and J by 4 bases, with 17 bases between them. The CDR3 is 15 amino acids. For the CDR3, the DNA is TGTGCCAGCAGCCCCAAACAGTACATGAGCACTGAAGCTTTCTTT. This encodes CASSPKQYMSTEAFF. Based on the CDR3 plus reference TRBV7-9 and TRBJ1-1, the full variable domain is DTGVSQNPRHKITKRGQNVTFRCDPISEHNRLYWYRQTLGQGPEFLTYFQNEAQLEKSRLLSDRFSAERPKGSFSTLEIQRTEQGDSAMYLCASSPKQYMSTEAFFGQGTRLTVV.

About this clonotype itself: The junction and the germline gene differ at one end; a read error may be behind it. The V call is TRBV2, the J call TRBJ2-5, with 7 nucleotides matching TRBD2. Germline V gene data show CDR1 as SNHLY and CDR2 as FYNNEI. The CDR3 totals 12 residues. The CDR3 region has the DNA TGTGCCAGCTGGGGACTACCAGAGACCCAGTGCTTC. As protein: CASWGLPETQCF.

This clonotype was seen more than once but under ten times. In nucleotides, the CDR3 is TGTGCCAGCAGCAACCGGGCGGGCGGGCGAAACATTCAGTACTTC. This codes for CASSNRAGGRNIQYF. V gene TRBV12-3 or TRBV12-4 combines with J gene TRBJ2-4; tentatively, D is TRBD2 (5 bases). The length of the CDR3 is 15 residues. V was cut by 6 bases and J by 6 bases, with 18 bases left in between.